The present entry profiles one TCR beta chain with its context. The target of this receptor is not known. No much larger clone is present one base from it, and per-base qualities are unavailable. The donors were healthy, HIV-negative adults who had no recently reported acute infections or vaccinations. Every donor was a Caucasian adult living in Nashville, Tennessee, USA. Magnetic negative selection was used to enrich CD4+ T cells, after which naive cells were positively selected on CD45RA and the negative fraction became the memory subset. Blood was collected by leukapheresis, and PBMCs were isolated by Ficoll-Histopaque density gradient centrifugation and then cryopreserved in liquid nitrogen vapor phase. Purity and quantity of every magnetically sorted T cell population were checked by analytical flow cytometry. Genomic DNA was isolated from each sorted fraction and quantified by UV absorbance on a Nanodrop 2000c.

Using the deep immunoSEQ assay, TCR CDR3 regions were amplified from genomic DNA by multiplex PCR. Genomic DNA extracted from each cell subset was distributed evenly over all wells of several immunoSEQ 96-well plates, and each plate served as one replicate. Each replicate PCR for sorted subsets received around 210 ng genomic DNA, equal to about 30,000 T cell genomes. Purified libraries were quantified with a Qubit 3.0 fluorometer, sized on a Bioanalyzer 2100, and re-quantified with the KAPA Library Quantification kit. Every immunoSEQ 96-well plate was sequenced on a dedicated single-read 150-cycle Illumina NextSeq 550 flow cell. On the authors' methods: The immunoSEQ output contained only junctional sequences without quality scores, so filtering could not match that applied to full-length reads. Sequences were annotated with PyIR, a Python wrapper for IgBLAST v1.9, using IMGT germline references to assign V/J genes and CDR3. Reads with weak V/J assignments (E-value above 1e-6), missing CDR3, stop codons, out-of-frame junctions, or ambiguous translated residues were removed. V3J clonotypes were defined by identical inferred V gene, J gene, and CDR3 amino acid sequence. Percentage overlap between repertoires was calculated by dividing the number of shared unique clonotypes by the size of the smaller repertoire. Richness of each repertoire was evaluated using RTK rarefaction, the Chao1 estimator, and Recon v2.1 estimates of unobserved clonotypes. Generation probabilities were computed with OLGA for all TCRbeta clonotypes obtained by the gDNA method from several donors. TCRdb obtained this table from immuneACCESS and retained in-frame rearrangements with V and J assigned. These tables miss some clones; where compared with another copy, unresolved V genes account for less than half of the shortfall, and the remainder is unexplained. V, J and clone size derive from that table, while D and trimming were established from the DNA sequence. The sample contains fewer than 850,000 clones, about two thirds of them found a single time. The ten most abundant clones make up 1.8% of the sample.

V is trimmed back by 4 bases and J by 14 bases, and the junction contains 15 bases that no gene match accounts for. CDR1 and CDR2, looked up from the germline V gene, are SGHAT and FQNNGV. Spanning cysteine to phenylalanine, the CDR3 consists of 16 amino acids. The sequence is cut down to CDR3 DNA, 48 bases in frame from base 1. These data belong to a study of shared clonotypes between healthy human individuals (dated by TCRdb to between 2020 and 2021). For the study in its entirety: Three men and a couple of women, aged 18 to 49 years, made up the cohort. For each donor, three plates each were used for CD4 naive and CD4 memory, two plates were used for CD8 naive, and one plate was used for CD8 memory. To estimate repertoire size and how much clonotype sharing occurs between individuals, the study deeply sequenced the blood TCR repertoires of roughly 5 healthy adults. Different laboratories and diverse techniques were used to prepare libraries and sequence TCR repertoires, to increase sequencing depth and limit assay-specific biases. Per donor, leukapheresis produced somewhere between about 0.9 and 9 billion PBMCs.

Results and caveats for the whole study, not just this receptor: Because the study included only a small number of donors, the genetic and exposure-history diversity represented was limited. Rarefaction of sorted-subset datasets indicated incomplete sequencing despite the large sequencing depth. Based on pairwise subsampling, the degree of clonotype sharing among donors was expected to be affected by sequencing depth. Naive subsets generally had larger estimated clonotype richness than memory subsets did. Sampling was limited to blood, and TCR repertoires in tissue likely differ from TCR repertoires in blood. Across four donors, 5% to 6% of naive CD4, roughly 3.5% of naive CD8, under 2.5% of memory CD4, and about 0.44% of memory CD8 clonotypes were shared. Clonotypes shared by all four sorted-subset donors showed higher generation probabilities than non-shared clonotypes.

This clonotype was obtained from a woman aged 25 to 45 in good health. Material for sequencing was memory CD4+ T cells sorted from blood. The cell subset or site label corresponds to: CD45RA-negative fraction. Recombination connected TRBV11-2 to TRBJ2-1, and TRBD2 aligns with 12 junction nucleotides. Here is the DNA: TGTGCCAGCAGCTCTCACTCACTAGCGGGAGGCGGGATGGAGTTCTTC. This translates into CASSSHSLAGGGMEFF.